These T cell receptor beta chains were read from a single sample in a study of OX40 agonist ivuxolimab in advanced cancers. Sequencing used immunoSEQ multiplex PCR; TCRdb keeps in-frame clones, though not all of them. The sample shows about 44,000 clones, 91% of them seen only once. This specimen consisted of CD4+ or CD8+ T cells sorted from blood, obtained in a trial of the OX40 agonist ivuxolimab. All receptors come from an adult with an advanced solid tumor such as melanoma, head and neck, liver or kidney cancer. The CDR3 runs from the conserved cysteine through the conserved F or W. Fields, in order: V gene, clone size, J gene, D gene, CDR3 protein, CDR3 DNA. D genes are given only for firm matches. Clone size, where shown, is once, few, many, or a class for clones that have expanded.

>TRBV15|NA|TRBJ2-5|TRBD2
CATSSLAGAAETQYF
TGTGCCACCAGCAGCTTAGCGGGGGCCGCAGAGACCCAGTACTTC
>TRBV29-1|NA|TRBJ2-1|NA
CSVVGLSINEQFF
TGCAGCGTTGTGGGGCTCTCCATCAATGAGCAGTTCTTC
>TRBV6-1|NA|TRBJ2-5|NA
CASSELGKQETQYF
TGTGCCAGCAGTGAACTGGGAAAACAAGAGACCCAGTACTTC
>TRBV4-3|once|TRBJ1-3|NA
CASSPRVSSGNTIYF
TGCGCCAGCAGCCCCAGGGTTAGCTCTGGAAACACCATATATTTT
>TRBV2|NA|TRBJ1-5|NA
CASSEARRGNQPQHF
TGTGCCAGCAGTGAAGCGCGGCGGGGCAATCAGCCCCAGCATTTT
>TRBV4-1|NA|TRBJ1-3|TRBD1
CASSQEGTGFGNTIYF
TGCGCCAGCAGCCAAGAGGGGACAGGGTTTGGAAACACCATATATTTT
>TRBV11-2|NA|TRBJ1-4|TRBD1
CASSPGGTDNEKLFF
TGTGCCAGCAGCCCGGGGGGGACAGATAATGAAAAACTGTTTTTT
>TRBV6-6|NA|TRBJ2-1|TRBD2
CASSYGTSGLGQFF
TGTGCCAGCAGTTACGGGACTAGCGGCCTTGGGCAGTTCTTC
>TRBV19|once|TRBJ1-5|TRBD1
CASRPTGASNQPQHF
TGTGCCAGTAGACCGACAGGGGCCAGCAATCAGCCCCAGCATTTT
>TRBV7-2|NA|TRBJ2-7|TRBD1
CASSIKAWDRVHYEQYF
TGTGCCAGCAGCATCAAGGCGTGGGACAGGGTTCACTACGAGCAGTACTTC
>TRBV4-1|NA|TRBJ1-2|NA
CASSQDSGPNYGYTF
TGCGCCAGCAGCCAAGATTCAGGGCCCAACTATGGCTACACCTTC
>TRBV28|NA|TRBJ2-7|NA
CASTRGVSSYEQYF
TGTGCCAGCACCCGAGGGGTCTCCTCCTACGAGCAGTACTTC
>TRBV4-1|NA|TRBJ2-5|TRBD2
CASSQEGTSGSIETQYF
TGCGCCAGCAGCCAAGAAGGGACTAGCGGGAGTATCGAGACCCAGTACTTC
>TRBV5-4|NA|TRBJ2-3|NA
CASSWRDTQYF
TGTGCCAGCAGTTGGAGGGATACGCAGTATTTT
>TRBV25-1|NA|TRBJ2-5|NA
CASSERGGWETQYF
TGTGCCAGCAGTGAAAGGGGCGGGTGGGAGACCCAGTACTTC
>TRBV5-1|medium-sized|TRBJ1-2|NA
CASSPGTSPYGYTF
TGCGCCAGCAGCCCCGGGACCTCTCCCTATGGCTACACCTTC
>TRBV7-6|NA|TRBJ2-1|TRBD2
CASSLVPSGSTNEQFF
TGTGCCAGCAGCTTAGTCCCTAGCGGGAGCACCAATGAGCAGTTCTTC
>TRBV28|once|TRBJ2-1|NA
CASSLDYNEQFF
TGTGCCAGCAGTTTGGACTACAATGAGCAGTTCTTC
>TRBV5-6|NA|TRBJ2-1|NA
CASGIQNLYNEQFF
TGTGCCAGCGGAATACAGAATTTGTACAATGAGCAGTTCTTC
>TRBV9|NA|TRBJ2-1|TRBD1
CASSGQGDNEQFF
TGTGCCAGCAGCGGACAGGGCGACAATGAGCAGTTCTTC
>TRBV5-5|NA|TRBJ2-7|NA
CASSLGSGSSYEQYF
TGTGCCAGCAGCTTAGGGAGTGGCAGCTCCTACGAGCAGTACTTC
>TRBV11-2|NA|TRBJ2-3|TRBD2
CASSLGTSPDTQYF
TGTGCCAGCAGCCTCGGGACTAGCCCCGATACGCAGTATTTT
>TRBV5-8|NA|TRBJ2-3|TRBD1
CARSPGQGTTDTQYF
TGTGCCAGATCGCCCGGACAGGGAACCACAGATACGCAGTATTTT
>TRBV6-5|NA|TRBJ1-5|NA
CASSYGTPYSNQPQHF
TGTGCCAGCAGTTACGGGACACCTTATAGCAATCAGCCCCAGCATTTT
>TRBV4-1|NA|TRBJ2-7|TRBD2
CASSPIAGAYEQYF
TGCGCCAGCAGCCCTATAGCGGGGGCCTACGAGCAGTACTTC
>TRBV19|NA|TRBJ2-7|NA
CASSTGYEQYF
TGTGCCAGTAGCACGGGGTACGAGCAGTACTTC
>TRBV2|NA|TRBJ2-1|NA
CASSESRGAPDNEQFF
TGTGCCAGCAGTGAATCGAGGGGCGCTCCTGACAATGAGCAGTTCTTC
>TRBV28|NA|TRBJ2-2|TRBD2
CASSSVPGLINTGELFF
TGTGCCAGCAGTTCCGTACCGGGACTAATTAACACCGGGGAGCTGTTTTTT
>TRBV13|NA|TRBJ2-3|TRBD2
CASSSTGLAGGIPSDTQYF
TGTGCCAGCAGCTCAACGGGACTAGCGGGTGGAATTCCTTCGGATACGCAGTATTTT
>TRBV6-6|NA|TRBJ1-2|TRBD1
CASSYLGQGDGGYTF
TGTGCCAGCAGTTACTTGGGACAGGGGGACGGTGGCTACACCTTC
>TRBV11-2|NA|TRBJ2-7|TRBD1
CASSLSSGGTYEQYF
TGTGCCAGCAGCTTATCTTCAGGGGGAACCTACGAGCAGTACTTC
>TRBV9|NA|TRBJ2-1|NA
CASSLQGVQFF
TGTGCCAGCAGCCTCCAGGGTGTGCAGTTCTTC
>TRBV9|NA|TRBJ1-1|NA
CASSLRGGTEAFF
TGTGCCAGCAGCCTAAGGGGAGGGACTGAAGCTTTCTTT
>TRBV6-4|NA|TRBJ2-1|NA
CASSPKRASYNEQFF
TGTGCCAGCAGTCCTAAGCGGGCTAGCTACAATGAGCAGTTCTTC
>TRBV7-9|NA|TRBJ2-1|NA
CASSSSNTGEFHEQFF
TGTGCCAGCAGCTCTAGTAATACGGGAGAGTTCCATGAGCAGTTCTTC
>TRBV6-4|NA|TRBJ2-7|NA
CASSVKRLAFYEQYF
TGTGCCAGCAGTGTAAAGAGGCTAGCCTTCTACGAGCAGTACTTC
>TRBV4-2|NA|TRBJ1-1|NA
CVSSQDRNTEAFF
TGTGTCAGCAGCCAAGACAGAAACACTGAAGCTTTCTTT
>TRBV9|NA|TRBJ2-1|NA
CASSVEGDEQFF
TGTGCCAGCAGCGTAGAGGGGGATGAGCAGTTCTTC
>TRBV28|few|TRBJ2-2|NA
CASSLRLAGELFF
TGTGCCAGCAGCCTGAGGTTGGCCGGGGAGCTGTTTTTT
>TRBV19|NA|TRBJ2-2|TRBD2
CASSSLDGRDTGELFF
TGTGCCAGTAGTAGCCTCGACGGGAGGGACACCGGGGAGCTGTTTTTT
>TRBV19|NA|TRBJ2-1|TRBD1
CASSPLGVGTGFSEQFF
TGTGCCAGTAGCCCGCTAGGGGTCGGGACAGGGTTCAGTGAGCAGTTCTTC
>TRBV30|NA|TRBJ2-1|TRBD2
CAWSVPGGTSFSNEQFF
TGTGCCTGGAGTGTGCCTGGCGGGACTAGCTTTTCGAATGAGCAGTTCTTC